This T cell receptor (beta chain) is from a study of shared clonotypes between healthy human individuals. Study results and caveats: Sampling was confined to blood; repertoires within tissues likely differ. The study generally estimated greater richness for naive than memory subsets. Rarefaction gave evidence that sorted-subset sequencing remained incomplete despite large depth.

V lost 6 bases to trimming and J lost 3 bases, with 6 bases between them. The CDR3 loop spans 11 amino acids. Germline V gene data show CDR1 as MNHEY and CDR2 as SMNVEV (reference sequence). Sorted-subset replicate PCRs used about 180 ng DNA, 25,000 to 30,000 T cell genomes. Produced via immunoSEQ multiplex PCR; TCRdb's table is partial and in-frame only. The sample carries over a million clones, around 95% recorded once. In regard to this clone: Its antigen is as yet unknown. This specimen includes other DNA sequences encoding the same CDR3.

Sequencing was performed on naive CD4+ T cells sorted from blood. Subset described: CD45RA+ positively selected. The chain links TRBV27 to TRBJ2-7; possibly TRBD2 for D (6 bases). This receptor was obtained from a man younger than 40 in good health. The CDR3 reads CASRGGYEQYF. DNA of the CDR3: TGTGCCAGCAGGGGGGGCTACGAGCAGTACTTC.